These T cell receptor beta chains were read from a single sample in a study of cytomegalovirus exposure and HLA in healthy donors. Here immunoSEQ multiplex PCR was the method, and the copy in TCRdb shows in-frame clones only, minus some. This sample carries 70,000 to 100,000 clones, more than 75% of them seen once, and the ten largest clones take roughly a quarter. The sequencing input was PBMCs. The receptors were gathered from a woman aged 45-65 years in good health and CMV-seropositive. CDR3s include the opening cysteine and the closing phenylalanine or tryptophan. The D gene is left open where the match is weak. Clone size, where shown, is once, few, many, or a class for clones that have expanded.

abundance | d_gene | j_gene | v_gene | CDR3nt | CDR3aa
. | TRBD1 | TRBJ1-4 | TRBV18 | TGTGCCAGCTCACCGGGACAGGGGTATGAAAAACTGTTTTTT | CASSPGQGYEKLFF
. | TRBD1 | TRBJ2-7 | TRBV7-3 | TGTGCCAGCAGCGTCAACAGGGGTGGCGAGCAGTACTTC | CASSVNRGGEQYF
once | TRBD2 | TRBJ2-7 | TRBV15 | TGTGCCACCAGAAGGACTAGCGGGGGGGCCTACGAGCAGTACTTC | CATRRTSGGAYEQYF
few | . | TRBJ2-5 | TRBV11-3 | TGTGCCAGCAGCGACTGGACAGTCGCAGAGACCCAGTACTTC | CASSDWTVAETQYF
. | . | TRBJ1-2 | TRBV9 | TGTGCCAGCAGCGTAGAGAGCTGGGCAGGAGGCTACACCTTC | CASSVESWAGGYTF
. | TRBD1 | TRBJ1-3 | TRBV9 | TGTGCCAGCAGCTTCAGGACAGGGGGCTATGGAAACACCATATATTTT | CASSFRTGGYGNTIYF
. | . | TRBJ2-5 | TRBV5-1 | TGCGCCAGCAGCTTGGGGACTTTGCAAGAGACCCAGTACTTC | CASSLGTLQETQYF
. | . | TRBJ2-3 | TRBV11-3 | TGTGCCAGCAGCTCAGGACAGCTCACAGATACGCAGTATTTT | CASSSGQLTDTQYF
. | TRBD2 | TRBJ2-3 | TRBV27 | TGTGCCAGCAGTTCCCCGAGCGGGAGAACAGATACGCAGTATTTT | CASSSPSGRTDTQYF
. | TRBD1 | TRBJ2-1 | TRBV5-1 | TGCGCCAGCAACCGGGACAGGGGGCACAATGAGCAGTTCTTC | CASNRDRGHNEQFF
. | . | TRBJ2-5 | TRBV7-2 | TGTGCCAGCAGCTTAGCGGCGACTAGAGAGACCCAGTACTTC | CASSLAATRETQYF
few | TRBD2 | TRBJ2-1 | TRBV11-2 | TGTGCCAGCAGCTTAGCGGGAGGGCCTTCGAATGAGCAGTTCTTC | CASSLAGGPSNEQFF
. | . | TRBJ1-1 | TRBV10-3 | TGTGCCATCGGGCGGGAGATCACTGAAGCTTTCTTT | CAIGREITEAFF
. | TRBD2 | TRBJ2-1 | TRBV5-1 | TGCGCCAGCAGGGAAGCGGGGATGTCCTACAATGAGCAGTTCTTC | CASREAGMSYNEQFF
. | TRBD2 | TRBJ2-1 | TRBV5-1 | TGCGCCAGCAGCTTAGCCCTAGCGGGAGTGATCTCCTACAATGAGCAGTTCTTC | CASSLALAGVISYNEQFF
. | . | TRBJ1-5 | TRBV7-2 | TGTGCCAGCAGCTTAGTTTCCGAATCGGGACAGCCCCAGCATTTT | CASSLVSESGQPQHF
few | . | TRBJ1-3 | TRBV9 | TGTGCCAGCAGTCGGGACTACGGAAACACCATATATTTT | CASSRDYGNTIYF
. | . | TRBJ1-6 | TRBV7-8 | TGTGCCAGCAGCCCCTGGGAGGGCCTTAGCTCCTATAATTCACCCCTCCACTTT | CASSPWEGLSSYNSPLHF
. | TRBD1 | TRBJ1-2 | TRBV15 | TGTGCCACCAGCAGCGGTTACAGGGGGACGGATGGCTACACCTTC | CATSSGYRGTDGYTF
. | . | TRBJ1-5 | TRBV5-6 | TGTGCCAGCAGCGCCTACAGGGCCCCTGGCAATCAGCCCCAGCATTTT | CASSAYRAPGNQPQHF
. | TRBD1 | TRBJ2-5 | TRBV7-3 | TGTGCCAGCAGCTTAGACAGGGACAAGACCCAGTACTTC | CASSLDRDKTQYF
. | TRBD2 | TRBJ2-2 | TRBV29-1 | TGCAGCGTTCCTAGCGGGGGGATAAACACCGGGGAGCTGTTTTTT | CSVPSGGINTGELFF
. | . | TRBJ1-3 | TRBV15 | TGTGCCACCAGCAGAGCTGATGGAGCTAGCTCTGGAAACACCATATATTTT | CATSRADGASSGNTIYF
. | TRBD2 | TRBJ2-1 | TRBV10-2 | TGCGCCAGCAGTGAGCCTAGCGGGGGATATTACAATGAGCAGTTCTTC | CASSEPSGGYYNEQFF
. | . | TRBJ1-1 | TRBV19 | TGTGCCAGTAAGACTCCGGAGTTCAACACTGAAGCTTTCTTT | CASKTPEFNTEAFF
few | . | TRBJ1-6 | TRBV30 | TGTGCCTGGAGTGGACAGTCAGACTCCTATAATTCACCCCTCCACTTT | CAWSGQSDSYNSPLHF
. | . | TRBJ2-4 | TRBV2 | TGTGCCAGCGCCATTGGCCAGTCGAAAAACATTCAGTACTTC | CASAIGQSKNIQYF
. | . | TRBJ2-3 | TRBV7-6 | TGTGCCAGCAGCCCCGGGGGGCTCACAGATACGCAGTATTTT | CASSPGGLTDTQYF
. | TRBD2 | TRBJ2-4 | TRBV19 | TGTGCCAGTAGTATATGGGGAGGGCAAAACATTCAGTACTTC | CASSIWGGQNIQYF
. | . | TRBJ1-2 | TRBV2 | TGTGCCAGCAGTGATCGGGTTAGCGGCTATGGCTACACCTTC | CASSDRVSGYGYTF
. | TRBD1 | TRBJ2-1 | TRBV6-5 | TGTGCCAGCAGTTCCGGGACAGGTTTCAATGAGCAGTTCTTC | CASSSGTGFNEQFF
. | . | TRBJ2-1 | TRBV11-3 | TGTGCCAGCAGCTTAGCCGTTACTAGCTCTTCCTCCTACAATGAGCAGTTCTTC | CASSLAVTSSSSYNEQFF
. | TRBD1 | TRBJ2-2 | TRBV11-2 | TGTGCCAGCAGCTTACTGGGACAGGGGAACACCGGGGAGCTGTTTTTT | CASSLLGQGNTGELFF
few | . | TRBJ2-3 | TRBV9 | TGTGCCAGCAGCCCGGCGGGGCGGCGGTCCCCAGATACGCAGTATTTT | CASSPAGRRSPDTQYF
few | . | TRBJ2-3 | TRBV30 | TGTGCCTGGAGTCTCGGGACTCTCCAAAGATCAGATACGCAGTATTTT | CAWSLGTLQRSDTQYF
. | . | TRBJ2-2 | TRBV7-6 | TGTGCCAGCAGCTTACAATCGTCAGGGTACACCGGGGAGCTGTTTTTT | CASSLQSSGYTGELFF
. | TRBD1 | TRBJ2-2 | TRBV6-1 | TGTGCCAGCAGTGACACAGGGGGAGGGAACACCGGGGAGCTGTTTTTT | CASSDTGGGNTGELFF
. | . | TRBJ1-3 | TRBV11-2 | TGTGCCAGCAGACTAGCCTGGGGTATGACCATATATTTT | CASRLAWGMTIYF
. | . | TRBJ2-5 | TRBV11-2 | TGTGCCAGCAGCTCCGAGAGGTACCAAGAGACCCAGTACTTC | CASSSERYQETQYF
. | TRBD2 | TRBJ2-3 | TRBV13 | TGTGCCAGCAGCGTCTGGGGGACTAGCGGCACAGATACGCAGTATTTT | CASSVWGTSGTDTQYF
. | TRBD1 | TRBJ1-5 | TRBV12-5 | TGTGCTAGTGGTTTGGTACTAGGACAGGGGGCAAGCAATCAGCCCCAGCATTTT | CASGLVLGQGASNQPQHF
. | . | TRBJ2-1 | TRBV19 | TGTGCCAGTAACCCTGATGGGCGGGTGGACAATGAGCAGTTCTTC | CASNPDGRVDNEQFF